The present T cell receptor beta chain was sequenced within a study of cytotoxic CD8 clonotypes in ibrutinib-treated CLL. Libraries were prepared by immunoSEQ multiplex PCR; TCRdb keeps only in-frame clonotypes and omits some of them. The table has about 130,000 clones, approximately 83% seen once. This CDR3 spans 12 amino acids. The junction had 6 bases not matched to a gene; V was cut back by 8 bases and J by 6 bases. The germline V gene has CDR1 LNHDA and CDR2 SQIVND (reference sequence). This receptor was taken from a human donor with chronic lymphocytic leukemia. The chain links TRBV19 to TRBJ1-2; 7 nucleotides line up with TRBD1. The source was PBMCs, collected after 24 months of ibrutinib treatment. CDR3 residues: CASGQEPHGYTF. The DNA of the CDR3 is TGTGCCAGTGGACAGGAGCCGCATGGCTACACCTTC.